One sample yielded the 32 T cell receptor beta chains listed below, sequenced in a study of blood T cells in healthy people across ages. Primers used in a second PCR of roughly 7 to 12 cycles were a sample-barcoded 5' primer and a J-beta primer mix. TCRdb re-called the 5' RACE reads with MiXCR, one entry per CDR3 protein. The sample lists around 900,000 distinct CDR3 sequences; roughly half were seen once. The sequencing input was blood. The source of these receptors is an older woman in good health.

In this sample, this clonotype turned up a few times. CDR3 residues: CATSRVVLGTQYF. The CDR3 DNA sequence: TGTGCCACCAGCAGAGTCGTTCTGGGGACCCAGTACTTC. The chain has TRBV15 and TRBJ2-5, with D unresolved. The CDR3 is made up of 13 amino acids. Germline CDR1 reads LNHNV; CDR2 reads YYDKDF (reference sequence). The V gene lost 1 base and the J gene lost 7 bases, with 10 bases spanning the gap.

This clonotype showed up just once. The rearrangement links TRBV27 to TRBJ2-5; D call uncertain. Trimming stripped 5 bases from V and 0 bases from J, with 19 bases between. Germline lookup yields CDR1 MNHEY and CDR2 SMNVEV (reference sequence). This CDR3 has 17 amino acids. The CDR3: CASSPLSISGNQETQYF. In DNA form, the CDR3 reads TGTGCCAGCAGTCCCCTCTCTATTTCGGGCAACCAAGAGACCCAGTACTTC.

The genes are TRBV20-1 and TRBJ2-1; D remains ambiguous. Germline V CDR1 and CDR2: DFQATT, SNEGSKA (reference sequence). V was cut by 2 bases and J by 1 base, with 3 bases left in between. The CDR3 extends over 12 amino acids. The CDR3 loop is CSARPSYNEQFF. In nucleotides, the CDR3 is TGCAGTGCTAGACCGTCCTACAATGAGCAGTTCTTC.

This clonotype has more than one count but fewer than ten. The genes are TRBV10-3 and TRBJ2-1, with D perhaps matching TRBD2 (5 bases). The CDR3 loop spans 17 amino acids. Germline assignment: CDR1 ENHRY and CDR2 SYGVKD. V lost 4 bases, J lost 0 bases, and 16 bases lay in between. Here the CDR3 reads CAISVPPEGSSYNEQFF. The CDR3 DNA reads TGTGCCATCAGTGTACCCCCAGAGGGAAGCTCCTACAATGAGCAGTTCTTC.

In its sample, this clonotype was seen many times. V and J are TRBV12-3 or TRBV12-4 and TRBJ2-5, with D uncertain. Trimming shortened V by 3 bases and J by 5 bases, and 13 bases separated the two germline ends. The CDR3 has 14 residues. In DNA form, the CDR3 reads TGTGCCAGCAGTTTTAATCCCCACCGCGAGACCCAGTACTTC. It encodes CASSFNPHRETQYF.

In this sample, this clonotype turned up once. The chain recombines TRBV20-1 with TRBJ2-5; D remains ambiguous. The DNA end is more similar to TRBJ2-4, so the J call may be wrong. This CDR3 has 11 amino acids. CDR1 and CDR2 from the germline V gene are DFQATT and SNEGSKA (reference sequence). The DNA for the CDR3 is TGCAGTGCTAGGCAGGTGGACATTCAGTACTTC. Translated: CSARQVDIQYF.

The chain couples TRBV6-2 or TRBV6-3 to TRBJ2-3; D possibly corresponds to TRBD2 (6 bases). Germline V gene lookup returns CDR1 MNHEY and CDR2 SVGEGT. Trimming took off 2 bases at V and 2 bases at J, with 14 bases between the two ends. CDR3 length: 16 residues. This CDR3 reads CASSYTTGLFTDTQYF. DNA of the CDR3: TGTGCCAGCAGTTACACAACCGGACTATTCACAGATACGCAGTATTTT.

V and J are TRBV27 and TRBJ2-1, with 9 bases aligning to TRBD2. The CDR3 spans 16 residues. The ends lost 9 bases at V and 4 bases at J; junction bases unmatched: 13. Germline V gives CDR1 MNHEY, CDR2 SMNVEV (reference sequence). CDR3 residues: CASSTFDSGRYNEQFF. The CDR3 region has the DNA TGTGCCAGTAGCACCTTTGATAGCGGGAGATACAATGAGCAGTTCTTC.

The CDR3 bases are TGTGCCAGCAGTCCCGGACAGGGAGGGGCCTATGGCTACACCTTC. This encodes CASSPGQGGAYGYTF. This chain links TRBV28 with TRBJ1-2; TRBD1 matches 8 bases. With 5 bases clipped from V and 4 bases from J, the junction kept 9 bases outside the gene matches. Per the germline V gene, CDR1 is MDHEN and CDR2 is SYDVKM. CDR3 length: 15 amino acids.

The CDR3 is CASKGLSPLHF. Written as DNA, the CDR3 is TGTGCCAGCAAGGGATTATCACCCCTCCACTTT. The chain couples TRBV12-3 or TRBV12-4 to TRBJ1-6, with unresolved D. V lost 7 bases to trimming and J lost 10 bases, with 8 bases between them. The CDR3 length is 11 residues.

In this sample, this clonotype turned up a few times. The gene calls are TRBV25-1 and TRBJ2-7; 7 bases agree with TRBD2. The J call could be wrong; TRBJ2-5 is a better fit for the DNA end. Germline V gene lookup returns CDR1 MGHDK and CDR2 SYGVNS. The CDR3 loop spans 14 amino acids. The CDR3 loop reads CASSEGGVQETQYF. The CDR3 bases are TGTGCCAGCAGTGAGGGGGGGGTCCAAGAGACCCAGTACTTC.

V gene TRBV29-1 combines with J gene TRBJ1-2; the match to TRBD1 covers 8 bases. The germline CDR1 and CDR2 sequences are SQVTM and ANQGSEA. The CDR3 runs 16 residues. J gave up 10 bases and V 5 bases, and 21 bases lay outside the gene matches. In DNA form, the CDR3 reads TGCAGCGTTCTTGGGGACAGGCAACATCCCTATAGTGTCTACACCTTC. The encoded protein is CSVLGDRQHPYSVYTF. The whole variable domain, filled in from reference TRBV29-1 and TRBJ1-2, reads SAVISQKPSRDICQRGTSLTIQCQVDSQVTMMFWYRQQPGQSLTLIATANQGSEATYESGFVIDKFPISRPNLTFSTLTVSNMSPEDSSIYLCSVLGDRQHPYSVYTFGSGTRLTVV.

V and J are TRBV24-1 and TRBJ2-5; D gene unclear. Trimming removed 3 bases from V and 1 base from J, with 5 bases in between. Germline CDR1 and CDR2: KGHDR and SFDVKD. The CDR3 has 13 amino acids. The CDR3 region has the DNA TGTGCCACCAGTGATCCATCCCAAGAGACCCAGTACTTC. Protein product: CATSDPSQETQYF.

This chain links TRBV18 with TRBJ2-3, with 7 nucleotides matching TRBD1. The V and J ends lost 5 bases and 6 bases, in that order; junction bases with no gene match: 11. This CDR3 contains 15 residues. Looked up from germline, CDR1 is KGHSH and CDR2 is LQKENI. CDR3 bases: TGTGCCAGCTCATCGTCCCAGGGGGTCAGGGATACGCAGTATTTT. Residues: CASSSSQGVRDTQYF.

The CDR3 sequence is CASSRLAGGATDTQYF. CDR3 DNA: TGTGCCAGCAGCCGCCTAGCGGGAGGAGCCACAGATACGCAGTATTTT. This rearrangement joins TRBV11-2 to TRBJ2-3; 11 bases line up with TRBD2. This CDR3 has 16 residues. CDR1 is SGHAT, CDR2 FQNNGV, per germline. The V segment lost 5 bases and the J segment 2 bases; nucleotides outside the gene matches: 6.

The genes are TRBV7-9 and TRBJ1-1; D remains unclear. V lost 1 base and J 9 bases, leaving 6 bases between the germline ends. The CDR3 is 11 amino acids. Germline CDR1 SEHNR, CDR2 FQNEAQ (reference sequence). CDR3 coding DNA: TGTGCCAGCAGCTTAGGCTGGAAAGCTTTCTTT. It yields the protein CASSLGWKAFF.

The genes are TRBV4-1 and TRBJ2-1, with 8 bases aligning to TRBD2. In germline, CDR1 is MGHRA, CDR2 YSYEKL. The CDR3 consists of 19 residues. Losses at the gene ends were 4 bases for V and 1 base for J; bases not matched to a gene: 15. CDR3 residues: CASSPRPEREPPSYNEQFF. The CDR3 DNA reads as TGCGCCAGCAGCCCCAGGCCGGAGCGGGAGCCCCCTTCCTACAATGAGCAGTTCTTC.

The sample holds a few counts of this clonotype. The genes are TRBV4-1 and TRBJ2-5, with TRBD2 as a possible D gene (5 bases). The J call is uncertain, as TRBJ2-7 better fits the DNA end. The length of the CDR3 is 14 residues. Germline CDR1 MGHRA, CDR2 YSYEKL. The CDR3, as DNA: TGCGCCAGCAGCCCCCAGCCTAGCCCCTCCGAGCAGTACTTC. It specifies CASSPQPSPSEQYF.

This clonotype was found once. The V gene is TRBV7-8, the J gene TRBJ2-1, with 7 positions matching TRBD2. Germline V gene sequence: CDR1 SGHVS, CDR2 FQNEAQ. J was trimmed by 7 bases and V by 7 bases; bases with no gene match: 7. CDR3 length: 13 residues. The CDR3 nucleotides are TGTGCCAGCACCTCAAGGCGGGGGAATGAGCAGTTCTTC. It codes for CASTSRRGNEQFF.

This clonotype was counted at least ten times. V and J are TRBV20-1 and TRBJ2-1, with 7 positions matching TRBD2. V was clipped by 5 bases and J by 8 bases; unmatched bases: 18. CDR1 and CDR2 (germline): DFQATT, SNEGSKA (reference sequence). CDR3 length: 16 residues. The CDR3 loop reads CSARPLAARTRDEQFF. CDR3 nucleotide sequence: TGCAGTGCTCGACCTCTAGCGGCCCGCACAAGGGATGAGCAGTTCTTC.

The chain couples TRBV29-1 to TRBJ1-4, with 9 positions matching TRBD1. Germline CDR1 reads SQVTM; CDR2 reads ANQGSEA. J gave up 6 bases and V 7 bases, and 6 bases lay outside the gene matches. This CDR3 has 13 amino acids. This CDR3 is CSATGGLYEKLFF. CDR3 nucleotide sequence: TGCAGCGCCACAGGGGGCCTATATGAAAAACTGTTTTTT.

The chain uses TRBV9 and TRBJ2-3; D tentatively fits TRBD1 or TRBD2 (6 bases each). V shed 0 bases and J shed 2 bases, with 16 bases lying between them. The CDR3 runs 17 residues. Germline V lookup: CDR1 SGDLS, CDR2 YYNGEE. The CDR3 DNA sequence: TGTGCCAGCAGCGTAGACGAAGGGGGGACTCTCACAGATACGCAGTATTTT. It yields the protein CASSVDEGGTLTDTQYF.

This clonotype was found a few times. V is TRBV4-2 and J is TRBJ1-6; D perhaps matches TRBD1 (6 bases). The CDR3 is 18 amino acids. Germline V lookup: CDR1 LGHNA, CDR2 YNFKEQ. V dropped 0 bases and J dropped 9 bases, with 21 bases sitting between them. CDR3 bases: TGTGCCAGCAGCCAAGATGCGCAGGGGTCAAGGGATGGTTCACCCCTCCACTTT. Translating it yields CASSQDAQGSRDGSPLHF.

The chain links TRBV14 to TRBJ2-1; D gene unclear. CDR3 length: 13 amino acids. CDR1 is SGHDN, CDR2 FVKESK, per germline. Trimming stripped 0 bases from V and 10 bases from J, with 10 bases between. The CDR3 DNA is TGTGCCAGCAGCCAAGATCAGCCGAAGGAGCAGTTCTTC. Amino acids: CASSQDQPKEQFF. Full variable domain (remainder filled in from reference TRBV14 and TRBJ2-1): EAGVTQFPSHSVIEKGQTVTLRCDPISGHDNLYWYRRVMGKEIKFLLHFVKESKQDESGMPNNRFLAERTGGTYSTLKVQPAELEDSGVYFCASSQDQPKEQFFGPGTRLTVL.

This clonotype was seen a handful of times. V usage is TRBV27 and J usage is TRBJ2-5; TRBD2 agrees at 12 bases. The V gene's germline CDR1 is MNHEY and CDR2 SMNVEV (reference sequence). V lost 6 bases to trimming and J lost 5 bases; unmatched junction nucleotides: 10. CDR3 length equals 16 residues. The CDR3 bases are TGTGCCAGCAGGGAGGGACTAGCGGGCAACTGGGAGACCCAGTACTTC. It translates to CASREGLAGNWETQYF.

The rearrangement links TRBV29-1 to TRBJ1-2; D is unresolved. Per the germline V gene, CDR1 is SQVTM and CDR2 is ANQGSEA. The CDR3 spans 12 residues. V shed 7 bases and J shed 8 bases, with 17 bases lying between them. CDR3 in DNA: TGCAGCGCACTCGGACTCGATGGAGGCTACACCTTC. This gives the protein CSALGLDGGYTF.

This clonotype came up a few times. V gene TRBV28 combines with J gene TRBJ1-5; 7 bases are shared with TRBD1. Per the germline V gene, CDR1 is MDHEN and CDR2 is SYDVKM. The CDR3 length is 14 residues. Trimming cost V 6 bases and J 7 bases; bases outside gene matches: 9. CDR3 residues: CASSDNRGGQPQHF. Here the CDR3 DNA reads TGTGCCAGCAGCGACAACAGGGGTGGACAGCCCCAGCATTTT.

The chain uses TRBV29-1 and TRBJ1-1; the D is unclear. Between the trimmed V and J ends, which lost 6 bases and 0 bases, there was a span of 11 bases. Germline V lookup: CDR1 SQVTM, CDR2 ANQGSEA. CDR3 length equals 13 residues. CDR3 sequence (DNA): TGCAGCGTCGCCAAAACCATGAACACTGAAGCTTTCTTT. It translates to CSVAKTMNTEAFF.

The gene calls are TRBV9 and TRBJ2-1; 10 bases align to TRBD1. Germline assignment: CDR1 SGDLS and CDR2 YYNGEE. V lost 4 bases to trimming and J lost 2 bases; unmatched junction nucleotides: 6. The length of the CDR3 is 16 residues. CDR3 amino acids: CASSPRGQGAYNEQFF. Here the CDR3 DNA reads TGTGCCAGCAGCCCCCGTGGACAGGGGGCCTACAATGAGCAGTTCTTC. Full variable domain (rest looked up from reference TRBV9 and TRBJ2-1): DSGVTQTPKHLITATGQRVTLRCSPRSGDLSVYWYQQSLDQGLQFLIQYYNGEERAKGNILERFSAQQFPDLHSELNLSSLELGDSALYFCASSPRGQGAYNEQFFGPGTRLTVL.

The chain links TRBV9 to TRBJ1-2; D gene uncertain. The germline V gene has CDR1 SGDLS and CDR2 YYNGEE. V was shortened by 0 bases and J by 6 bases, with 12 bases between the two germline ends. CDR3 length equals 14 residues. The CDR3 nucleotides read TGTGCCAGCAGCGTAGCCAGCGGGGTGGATGGCTACACCTTC. This codes for CASSVASGVDGYTF. The complete variable domain, with remaining parts taken from reference TRBV9 and TRBJ1-2, reads DSGVTQTPKHLITATGQRVTLRCSPRSGDLSVYWYQQSLDQGLQFLIQYYNGEERAKGNILERFSAQQFPDLHSELNLSSLELGDSALYFCASSVASGVDGYTFGSGTRLTVV.

The chain joins TRBV5-1 to TRBJ2-5; perhaps TRBD2 as D (5 bases). Deletions cut 5 bases from V and 3 bases from J, with 11 bases between. The CDR3 sequence is 13 residues long. CDR1 is SGHRS, CDR2 YFSETQ, per germline. The CDR3 nucleotides read TGCGCCAGCAGTGAACTAGTCGAAGAGACCCAGTACTTC. The encoded protein is CASSELVEETQYF.

This clonotype was counted only a few times. The V call is TRBV10-2, the J call TRBJ2-7; 9 nucleotides line up with TRBD2. The V and J ends lost 7 bases and 0 bases, in that order; junction bases with no gene match: 4. The V gene's germline CDR1 is WSHSY and CDR2 SAAADI. The CDR3 is made up of 14 amino acids. CDR3 nucleotides: TGCGCCAGCACCCAGACTAGCGGCTCCTACGAGCAGTACTTC. This translates into CASTQTSGSYEQYF.